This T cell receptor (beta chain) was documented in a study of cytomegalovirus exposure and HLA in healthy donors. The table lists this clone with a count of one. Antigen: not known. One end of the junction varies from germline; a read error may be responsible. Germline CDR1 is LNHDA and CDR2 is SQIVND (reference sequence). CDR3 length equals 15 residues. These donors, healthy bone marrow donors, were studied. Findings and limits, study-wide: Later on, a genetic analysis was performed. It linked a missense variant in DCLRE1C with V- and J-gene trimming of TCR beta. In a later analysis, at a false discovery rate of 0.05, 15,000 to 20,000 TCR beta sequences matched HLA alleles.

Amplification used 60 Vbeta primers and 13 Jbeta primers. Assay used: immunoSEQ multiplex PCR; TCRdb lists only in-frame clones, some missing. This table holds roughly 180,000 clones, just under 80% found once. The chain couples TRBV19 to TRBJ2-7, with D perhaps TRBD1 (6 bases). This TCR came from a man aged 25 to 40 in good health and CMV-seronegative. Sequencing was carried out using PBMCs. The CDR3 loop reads CASSLDPGTTYEQYF. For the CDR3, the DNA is TGTGCCAGTAGTTTAGACCCCGGGACAACCTACGAGCAGTACTTC.